This TCR beta chain was retrieved from a study of blood T cell repertoires in COVID-19. Looking at the study overall: Sites across the United States, Italy and Spain contributed samples from acute and convalescent COVID-19.

Germline V gives CDR1 KGHSH, CDR2 LQKENI. CDR3 length: 13 residues. V lost 5 bases and J lost 6, with 14 bases in between. Profiled with immunoSEQ multiplex PCR; TCRdb holds only in-frame clones, not every one. The data show 300,000 to 350,000 clones, roughly 90% seen once. The source is a woman aged 25-40 years with COVID-19, enrolled during active disease. Sequencing was done on a sample of peripheral blood. The genes are TRBV18 and TRBJ2-7; D is unclear. DNA for the CDR3: TGTGCCAGCTCAGCACTTTCCTCCGGCGAGCAGTACTTC. As protein: CASSALSSGEQYF.